A single sample is the source of the 21 T cell receptor beta chains below, sequenced in a study of a mutant IDH1 vaccine in newly diagnosed glioma. Sequenced by immunoSEQ multiplex PCR; TCRdb stores in-frame clones only, minus some. The sample has around 100,000 clones; roughly 90% are singletons. Time point indicated: week 47, end of study. Topical imiquimod accompanied each vaccine dose, which consisted of 300 ug of mutant IDH1 20-mer peptide. Their recognized antigens are unknown. The starting material was PBMCs, obtained from a glioma patient whose treatment included an IDH1 peptide vaccine. The origin of the receptors is a woman aged 45-59 years with glioma.

V and J are TRBV27 and TRBJ2-7, with no clear D. Per germline, CDR1 MNHEY and CDR2 SMNVEV (reference sequence). The CDR3 is 13 amino acids. Trimming removed 4 bases from V and 3 bases from J, with 10 bases in between. The CDR3 DNA reads TGTGCCAGCAGTTCCCAATGGATCTACGAGCAGTACTTC. This codes for CASSSQWIYEQYF.

CDR3 bases: TGTGCCAGCAGCTCCCTAAACAGGGGTAGCAATCAGCCCCAGCATTTT. It translates to CASSSLNRGSNQPQHF. The chain joins TRBV5-6 to TRBJ1-5, with 7 bases fitting TRBD1. Germline CDR1 reads SGHDT; CDR2 reads YYEEEE. V lost 3 bases to trimming and J lost 0 bases; unmatched junction nucleotides: 6. The CDR3 loop spans 16 amino acids. The full variable domain, in which reference TRBV5-6 and TRBJ1-5 provide the parts outside the CDR3, is DAGVTQSPTHLIKTRGQQVTLRCSPKSGHDTVSWYQQALGQGPQFIFQYYEEEERQRGNFPDRFSGHQFPNYSSELNVNALLLGDSALYLCASSSLNRGSNQPQHFGDGTRLSIL.

The chain is built from TRBV2 and TRBJ2-1, with TRBD2 identical over 10 bases. CDR1 and CDR2 from the germline V gene are SNHLY and FYNNEI. This CDR3 comprises 15 residues. V was pared by 7 bases and J by 2 bases, with 5 bases of the junction left unmatched. For the CDR3, the DNA is TGTGCCAGCACCCCCGGGACTAGCGCCTACAATGAGCAGTTCTTC. Its protein product is CASTPGTSAYNEQFF.

In its sample, this clone was seen a few times. V usage is TRBV5-1 and J usage is TRBJ2-3; D is tentatively TRBD1 or TRBD2 (5 bases each). This CDR3 contains 15 residues. Germline V gene sequence: CDR1 SGHRS, CDR2 YFSETQ. Trimming cost V 0 bases and J 4 bases, with 12 bases left between them. Here the CDR3 DNA reads TGCGCCAGCAGCTTGGTGGGGGATTCGGCAGATACGCAGTATTTT. Amino acid sequence: CASSLVGDSADTQYF.

This clone was seen only once. V is TRBV7-9 and J is TRBJ2-7; TRBD2 matches at 8 bases. Germline assignment: CDR1 SEHNR and CDR2 FQNEAQ (reference sequence). The length of the CDR3 is 15 residues. V gave up 3 bases and J gave up 1 base; unmatched junction bases: 5. CDR3 sequence (DNA): TGTGCCAGCAGCTTTCCGGGAGGGCGGTCCTACGAGCAGTACTTC. It codes for CASSFPGGRSYEQYF.

J is TRBJ2-7 and V is TRBV9; 7 bases are shared with TRBD1. Germline V gene sequence: CDR1 SGDLS, CDR2 YYNGEE. V was pared by 4 bases and J by 2 bases, with 6 bases of the junction left unmatched. The CDR3 sequence is 14 residues long. The CDR3 protein is CASSPRDSPYEQYF. CDR3 sequence (DNA): TGTGCCAGCAGCCCCCGGGACAGCCCCTACGAGCAGTACTTC.

The gene calls are TRBV4-2 and TRBJ1-2; D is unclear. The germline V gene encodes CDR1 LGHNA and CDR2 YNFKEQ. The V end was cut by 0 bases, the J end by 3 bases, with 11 bases between. There are 15 residues in the CDR3. CDR3 in amino acids: CASSQDPGVDYGYTF. In DNA form, the CDR3 reads TGTGCCAGCAGCCAAGATCCTGGGGTGGACTATGGCTACACCTTC.

The J gene is TRBJ2-3, the V gene TRBV18, with 7 bases that match TRBD2. The CDR3 consists of 16 residues. CDR1 and CDR2 from the germline V gene are KGHSH and LQKENI. J was trimmed by 0 bases and V by 6 bases; bases with no gene match: 9. The CDR3 loop is CASSHSSGSSTDTQYF. The CDR3 DNA reads as TGTGCCAGCTCCCACTCTAGCGGATCTAGCACAGATACGCAGTATTTT.

This chain joins TRBV6-1 and TRBJ1-1, with D tentatively TRBD1 (5 bases). Germline CDR1 and CDR2: MNHNS and SASEGT. The germline V and J ends were trimmed by 2 bases and 1 base, with 5 bases remaining between them. The length of the CDR3 is 13 residues. In DNA form, the CDR3 reads TGTGCCAGCAGTGAAAGGGGGAACACTGAAGCTTTCTTT. Residues: CASSERGNTEAFF.

V gene TRBV11-2 combines with J gene TRBJ2-1; 8 bases are a match to TRBD1. The length of the CDR3 is 15 residues. With V trimmed by 3 bases and J by 9 bases, 10 bases remained unmatched. CDR1 and CDR2 (germline): SGHAT, FQNNGV. The CDR3 DNA reads as TGTGCCAGCAGCTTTAGGACAGGGCCCTTCGGTGAGCAGTTCTTC. This gives the protein CASSFRTGPFGEQFF.

The DNA of the CDR3 is TGTGCCAGCACCTATGGGAGTGACGGAAAAGCTTTCTTT. Amino acid sequence: CASTYGSDGKAFF. The chain uses TRBV6-6 and TRBJ1-1; D gene ambiguous. The CDR3 consists of 13 residues. V dropped 7 bases and J dropped 9 bases, with 18 bases sitting between them. Germline V gene data show CDR1 as MNHNY and CDR2 as SVGAGI (reference sequence).

The chain couples TRBV28 to TRBJ2-7; the D gene is possibly TRBD2 (7 bases). This CDR3 comprises 16 residues. V lost 4 bases and J lost 2, with 18 bases in between. The germline V gene encodes CDR1 MDHEN and CDR2 SYDVKM. The CDR3 DNA is TGTGCCAGCAGTTCCCCTTGGGGGGGGCACACCTACGAGCAGTACTTC. Its translation: CASSSPWGGHTYEQYF.

The J gene is TRBJ2-3, the V gene TRBV11-2; TRBD1 matches 11 bases. The CDR3 length is 15 residues. V shed 5 bases, J shed 6 bases, and the junction held 7 bases outside the gene matches. Germline lookup yields CDR1 SGHAT and CDR2 FQNNGV. The CDR3 protein is CASSPLGTGGDTQYF. CDR3 in DNA: TGTGCCAGCAGCCCGCTCGGGACAGGGGGTGATACGCAGTATTTT.

This clone appeared a single time. The chain recombines TRBV7-2 with TRBJ2-7, with D perhaps matching TRBD1 or TRBD2 (5 bases each). V was pared by 1 base and J by 6 bases, with 16 bases between. This CDR3 has 15 residues. The germline gives CDR1 SGHTA, CDR2 FQGNSA. CDR3 amino acids: CASSLGEGREVEQYF. The CDR3 DNA reads TGTGCCAGCAGCTTAGGCGAGGGGCGAGAGGTCGAGCAGTACTTC.

This clone came up once. The gene calls are TRBV27 and TRBJ2-6, with D tentatively TRBD1 (5 bases). The germline V and J ends were trimmed by 6 bases and 3 bases, with 12 bases remaining between them. CDR1 and CDR2 (germline): MNHEY, SMNVEV (reference sequence). This CDR3 has 15 amino acids. The CDR3 sequence: CASSFQGYGANVLTF. The DNA of the CDR3 is TGTGCCAGCAGCTTCCAGGGATATGGGGCCAACGTCCTGACTTTC.

The chain carries TRBV27 and TRBJ2-4; 10 nucleotides match TRBD1. Germline V gives CDR1 MNHEY, CDR2 SMNVEV (reference sequence). The CDR3 sequence is 16 residues long. J gave up 7 bases and V 5 bases, and 11 bases lay outside the gene matches. The CDR3 bases are TGTGCCAGCAGTAACTACGCCGGGACAGGGGTTAACATTCAGTACTTC. Translated: CASSNYAGTGVNIQYF.

CDR3 protein: CASRGQGGNYGYTF. The CDR3 coding sequence is TGTGCCAGCAGAGGACAGGGAGGTAACTATGGCTACACCTTC. The rearrangement links TRBV9 to TRBJ1-2; 8 nucleotides line up with TRBD1. The germline V gene has CDR1 SGDLS and CDR2 YYNGEE. The CDR3 consists of 14 residues. V gave up 5 bases and J gave up 1 base; unmatched junction bases: 4.

This chain joins TRBV27 and TRBJ1-2; TRBD1 aligns across 8 bases. V shed 1 base, J shed 3 bases, and the junction held 4 bases outside the gene matches. Germline assignment: CDR1 MNHEY and CDR2 SMNVEV (reference sequence). This CDR3 has 15 residues. The CDR3 DNA reads as TGTGCCAGCAGTTTATACCAGGGGGCGGACTATGGCTACACCTTC. Residues: CASSLYQGADYGYTF.

The V call is TRBV4-1, the J call TRBJ1-5; D is undetermined. Germline CDR1 MGHRA, CDR2 YSYEKL. The length of the CDR3 is 14 residues. Trimming pared 1 base from V and 5 bases from J, leaving 9 bases between. The CDR3 DNA reads as TGCGCCAGCAGCCAAGCTGGGTGGTATCAGCCCCAGCATTTT. Translation gives CASSQAGWYQPQHF.

The chain carries TRBV4-1 and TRBJ1-1, with D unclear. The germline gives CDR1 MGHRA, CDR2 YSYEKL. V gave up 6 bases and J gave up 4 bases, with 12 bases separating them. The CDR3 totals 13 residues. The DNA of the CDR3 is TGCGCCAGCAGGTTTACACGGAGCACTGAAGCTTTCTTT. Amino acid sequence: CASRFTRSTEAFF.

In its sample, this clone was seen once. This chain uses TRBV5-6 with TRBJ1-5; D call uncertain. Germline CDR1 SGHDT, CDR2 YYEEEE. The V end was cut by 0 bases, the J end by 5 bases, with 6 bases between. This CDR3 is built from 13 residues. The CDR3 DNA sequence: TGTGCCAGCAGCTTGGGAGGGTATCAGCCCCAGCATTTT. Its protein product is CASSLGGYQPQHF.